Listed below are T cell receptor beta chains from one sample, sequenced in a study of blood T cells in healthy people across ages. Via MiXCR, TCRdb re-called the 5' RACE reads, giving one row per CDR3 protein. The data contain fewer than 600,000 distinct CDR3 sequences, approximately 26% of them seen just once; the ten biggest clones take up over 3.5%. A further study also used this sample, focusing on T cells of mothers and their children.

The sample taken for sequencing was blood. The receptors shown here come from a boy aged 2 to 10 in good health. Both conserved end residues are part of each CDR3. A D gene is named only where the DNA matches it firmly. Clone size is stated in some rows and not others, as once, few, many or a class when expanded.

TRBD2	TRBV7-8	TRBJ2-5	-	TGTGCCAGCAGCTTACAGGCCTGGACTAGCGGGAGAGATAAAGAGACCCAGTACTTC	CASSLQAWTSGRDKETQYF
-	TRBV6-2/TRBV6-3	TRBJ1-2	few	TGTGCCAGCAGTCACGGCGGACAGAGCTATGGCCACACCTTC	CASSHGGQSYGHTF
TRBD1	TRBV7-9	TRBJ1-1	-	TGTGCCAGCAGCCCTCGGACAGGGCTCACTGAAGCTTTCTTT	CASSPRTGLTEAFF
-	TRBV10-3	TRBJ2-7	-	TGTGCCTCTCCGGACCCAGCCGTGGGGGAGCAGTACTTC	CASPDPAVGEQYF
-	TRBV20-1	TRBJ2-5	few	TGCAGTGCGGGACGGGAGACCCAGTACTTC	CSAGRETQYF
-	TRBV27	TRBJ2-7	few	TGTGCCAGCCGCCCCGGGACAATCTACTACGAGCAGTACTTC	CASRPGTIYYEQYF
-	TRBV6-4	TRBJ2-6	few	TGTGCCAGCAGTGAAGGCAGTCCCTCTGGGGCCAACGTCCTGACTTTC	CASSEGSPSGANVLTF
-	TRBV7-9	TRBJ2-4	-	TGTGCCAGCAGCCAGGCGCGCGGAGCCAAAAACATTCAGTACTTC	CASSQARGAKNIQYF
-	TRBV25-1	TRBJ2-5	few	TGTGCCAGCAGTGAACGGGCAGCCCGGGAGACCCAGTACTTC	CASSERAARETQYF
-	TRBV30	TRBJ1-2	few	TGTGCCTGGAGTCTCACTACGGGGTTGGGCTATGGCTACACCTTC	CAWSLTTGLGYGYTF
TRBD2	TRBV7-9	TRBJ2-1	-	TGTGCCAGCAGCTTAGCGGGACTAGCGGGGATCCCATACAATGAGCAGTTCTTC	CASSLAGLAGIPYNEQFF
TRBD2	TRBV7-2	TRBJ2-5	few	TGTGCCAGCAGCTTAGAGGGTTGGGGTCCTAGCGGGCCGCCTGAGTTCTTC	CASSLEGWGPSGPPEFF
TRBD2	TRBV4-3	TRBJ2-1	-	TGCGCCAGCAGCCAAGAGGTTCTGACTAGCGGGATTAGAACGATCTACAATGAGCAGTTCTTC	CASSQEVLTSGIRTIYNEQFF
TRBD2	TRBV5-1	TRBJ2-5	few	TGCGCCAGCAGCTCTAACCTTAGCGGGAGGACGGTGCAGTACTTC	CASSSNLSGRTVQYF
-	TRBV20-1	TRBJ1-1	few	TGCAGTGCTAGAAGGGGCCTGAACACTGAAGCTTTCTTT	CSARRGLNTEAFF
-	TRBV28	TRBJ1-1	few	TGTGCCAGCACGCCACAGGGAGGGGGCACTGAAGCTTTCTTT	CASTPQGGGTEAFF
TRBD1	TRBV7-2	TRBJ1-2	many	TGTGCCAGCAGCTCCCAAAGATGGACAGGGGGGTACACCTTC	CASSSQRWTGGYTF
TRBD1	TRBV3-1	TRBJ2-1	few	TGTGCCAGCAGCCTCGGGACAGGGGCCCTAAGGTACAATGAGCAGTTCTTC	CASSLGTGALRYNEQFF
TRBD1	TRBV15	TRBJ1-1	few	TGTGCCACCAGCTCGGGACAGGGGGCAGGTGAAGCTTTCTTT	CATSSGQGAGEAFF
-	TRBV12-3/TRBV12-4	TRBJ2-3	-	TGTGCCAGCAGCAGGCAAGGTGCAGATACGCAGTATTTT	CASSRQGADTQYF
-	TRBV10-3	TRBJ2-7	few	TGTGCCATCAGTGAAGTTAGCCTGGCCCACGAGCAGTACTTC	CAISEVSLAHEQYF
-	TRBV6-2/TRBV6-3	TRBJ2-7	few	TGTGCCAGCAGTTACTCGATATCCGGACATTTCTCCTACGAGCAGTACTTC	CASSYSISGHFSYEQYF
TRBD1	TRBV5-1	TRBJ2-1	-	TGCGCCAGCAGCGAAAGGACAGGGGGTGAGGATGAGCAGTTCTTC	CASSERTGGEDEQFF